The clone carrying this T cell receptor (beta chain) was observed a handful of times. Clones were sequenced by immunoSEQ multiplex PCR, and TCRdb holds only the in-frame ones, with some missing. The sample shows 120,000 to 150,000 clones, over 75% of them seen only once. The CDR3 has 14 amino acids. CDR1 and CDR2 from the germline V gene are MNHEY and SVGEGT. V lost 5 bases and J lost 2; bases outside the gene matches: 6. The record originates from a study of blood T cell repertoires in COVID-19. The V call is TRBV6-2 or TRBV6-3, the J call TRBJ2-7; 7 bases line up with TRBD1. Input material: PBMCs or T cells enriched from blood (not recorded which). This TCR was sampled from a woman in her twenties or thirties with acute COVID-19. The CDR3 sequence is CASSDNRGTYEQYF. The CDR3 DNA sequence: TGTGCCAGCAGTGACAACAGGGGTACCTACGAGCAGTACTTC.